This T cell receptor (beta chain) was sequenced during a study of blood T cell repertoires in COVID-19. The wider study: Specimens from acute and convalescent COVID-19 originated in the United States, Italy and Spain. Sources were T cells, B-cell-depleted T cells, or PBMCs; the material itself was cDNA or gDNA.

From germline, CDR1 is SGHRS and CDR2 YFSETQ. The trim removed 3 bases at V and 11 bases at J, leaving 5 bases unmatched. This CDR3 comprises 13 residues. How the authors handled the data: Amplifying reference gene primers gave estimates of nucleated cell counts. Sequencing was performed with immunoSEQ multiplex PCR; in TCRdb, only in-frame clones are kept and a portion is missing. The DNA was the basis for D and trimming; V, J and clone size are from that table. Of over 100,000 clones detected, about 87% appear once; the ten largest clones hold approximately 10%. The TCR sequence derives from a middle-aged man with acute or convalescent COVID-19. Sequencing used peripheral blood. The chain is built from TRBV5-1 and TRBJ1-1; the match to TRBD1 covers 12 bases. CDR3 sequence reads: CASSWGTGGLAFF. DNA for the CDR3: TGCGCCAGCAGCTGGGGGACAGGGGGCCTGGCTTTCTTT.